Each of the 23 T cell receptor beta chains below was sequenced from the same sample in a study of vaccination effects on CD4 cells after COVID-19. Peptide-pool stimulation followed by sequencing identified expanded antigen-specific CD4+ clonotypes in the ViraFEST assay. At the end of 10 days of culture, CD4+ T cells were isolated. The method was immunoSEQ multiplex PCR; TCRdb's version includes in-frame clones alone and lacks a portion of them. The table includes approximately 87,000 clones, approximately 74% detected once. These receptors have no identified antigens. Source: CD4+ T cells from PBMCs cultured with HCoV-229E spike peptides, taken before COVID-19 vaccination. The receptors here all came from a human donor who received a COVID-19 vaccine.

The chain recombines TRBV5-1 with TRBJ2-5; the D call may be TRBD1 or TRBD2 (6 bases each). In germline, CDR1 is SGHRS, CDR2 YFSETQ. Trimming removed 3 bases at V and 7 bases at J, with 19 bases between. This CDR3 spans 15 amino acids. The CDR3 DNA sequence: TGCGCCAGCAGCTCGGGGGCGCCACAGGGACGGACCCAGTACTTC. Protein: CASSSGAPQGRTQYF.

This sequence joins TRBV5-5 and TRBJ2-3; TRBD2 aligns across 12 bases. The V gene end was trimmed by 4 bases and the J gene end by 4 bases; junction bases not matched to a gene: 4. The CDR3 is made up of 15 amino acids. Germline CDR1 SGHKS, CDR2 YYEKEE (reference sequence). The CDR3 DNA follows: TGTGCCAGCAGCGCTAGCGGGGGGGTGGCAGATACGCAGTATTTT. Translating gives CASSASGGVADTQYF.

This chain links TRBV7-2 with TRBJ2-3; 15 bases are shared with TRBD2. Germline CDR1 reads SGHTA; CDR2 reads FQGNSA. The CDR3 consists of 16 residues. V lost 5 bases to trimming and J lost 5 bases; unmatched junction nucleotides: 5. The CDR3 DNA reads TGTGCCAGCAGCCGGACTAGCGGGGGGGCTAGAGATACGCAGTATTTT. Residues: CASSRTSGGARDTQYF.

This rearrangement joins TRBV22-1 to TRBJ2-5; TRBD1, as called in the table, went unchecked against the DNA. TRBV22-1 is tagged as a pseudogene. CDR3 length: 16 amino acids. The CDR3 DNA sequence: TGTCCTGGGAGCGCACGTCTCTTACAGGAGAAAGAGACCCAGTACTTC. Encoded protein: CPGSARLLQEKETQYF.

This rearrangement joins TRBV28 to TRBJ2-5, with a possible D match to TRBD1 (7 bases). The V gene's germline CDR1 is MDHEN and CDR2 SYDVKM. The CDR3 contains 14 residues. V lost 7 bases and J lost 5, with 17 bases in between. The CDR3 nucleotides read TGTGCCAGCACCCCAGGAGGGGGCCGGGAGACCCAGTACTTC. Translated: CASTPGGGRETQYF.

This clone was observed a handful of times. This chain uses TRBV5-1 with TRBJ2-2; no clear D gene. The CDR3 covers 15 residues. V lost 0 bases to trimming and J lost 0 bases, with 6 bases between them. CDR1 is SGHRS and CDR2 is YFSETQ in the germline V gene. The CDR3, as DNA: TGCGCCAGCAGCTTGGGGCATACGAACACCGGGGAGCTGTTTTTT. Protein product: CASSLGHTNTGELFF.

This clone was observed a few times. The V call is TRBV19, the J call TRBJ1-5; tentative D call: TRBD1 (5 bases). CDR1 is LNHDA, CDR2 SQIVND, per germline (reference sequence). The CDR3 contains 14 residues. Trimming stripped 5 bases from V and 7 bases from J, with 15 bases between. The CDR3 sequence: CASSYGGVGQPQHF. In nucleotides, the CDR3 is TGTGCCAGTAGTTACGGGGGTGTCGGCCAGCCCCAGCATTTT.

V and J are TRBV4-1 and TRBJ1-6; tentative D call: TRBD1 (6 bases). The CDR3 is 15 residues long. Germline V gives CDR1 MGHRA, CDR2 YSYEKL. V lost 1 base and J lost 7, with 11 bases in between. CDR3 nucleotide sequence: TGCGCCAGCAGCCAAGGGCAGGGGCAAAATTCACCCCTCCACTTT. Amino acids: CASSQGQGQNSPLHF.

The chain joins TRBV5-1 to TRBJ2-3; 7 nucleotides align to TRBD1. This CDR3 region has 15 residues. CDR1 is SGHRS and CDR2 is YFSETQ in the germline V gene. J lost 0 bases, V lost 2 bases, and 3 bases had no gene match. DNA of the CDR3: TGCGCCAGCAGCTTCCCGGGACAGAGCACAGATACGCAGTATTTT. Translating it yields CASSFPGQSTDTQYF.

In this sample, this clone turned up once. The chain links TRBV5-5 to TRBJ1-5, with a possible D match to TRBD1 (5 bases). V lost 2 bases and J 0 bases, leaving 15 bases between the germline ends. Germline V CDR1 and CDR2: SGHKS, YYEKEE (reference sequence). The CDR3 loop spans 17 amino acids. DNA of the CDR3: TGTGCCAGCAGCTTTGGTGAGGGGTACAATAGCAATCAGCCCCAGCATTTT. Translating it yields CASSFGEGYNSNQPQHF.

There are a few counts of this clone. This chain joins TRBV12-3 or TRBV12-4 and TRBJ2-2; no definite D call. This CDR3 spans 12 amino acids. The V end lost 3 bases, the J end lost 6 bases, and 5 bases lay between the germline ends. The DNA of the CDR3 is TGTGCCAGCAGTTTTTTTGCCGGGGAGCTGTTTTTT. It encodes CASSFFAGELFF.

This clone was found a few times. J is TRBJ2-7 and V is TRBV7-9; D call uncertain. The CDR3 is made up of 14 amino acids. The V end lost 3 bases, the J end lost 4 bases, and 13 bases lay between the germline ends. In germline, CDR1 is SEHNR, CDR2 FQNEAQ (reference sequence). The CDR3 here is CASSFTLVLYEQYV. The CDR3 DNA reads as TGTGCCAGCAGCTTTACCCTAGTGTTATACGAGCAGTACGTC.

This clone was counted ten times or more. The chain couples TRBV4-1 to TRBJ2-6; 7 bases line up with TRBD1. The germline V gene encodes CDR1 MGHRA and CDR2 YSYEKL. This CDR3 spans 21 amino acids. V trimming: 5 bases; J trimming: 0 bases; junction bases outside the gene matches: 19. This CDR3 reads CASSARSMTGLLSSGANVLTF. The CDR3 DNA reads TGCGCCAGCAGCGCCAGATCCATGACAGGGTTACTATCCTCTGGGGCCAACGTCCTGACTTTC.

The chain joins TRBV7-2 to TRBJ1-6; D gene unclear. Per germline, CDR1 SGHTA and CDR2 FQGNSA. The ends were cut back, 3 bases at V and 9 bases at J, with 9 bases in the middle. This CDR3 region has 13 residues. CDR3 nucleotides: TGTGCCAGCAGCTTTTCGGACCTTTCACCCCTCCACTTT. The encoded protein is CASSFSDLSPLHF.

This clone was detected only once. This chain connects TRBV19 to TRBJ1-1, with no clear D. V lost 5 bases and J 0 bases, leaving 7 bases between the germline ends. Germline values: CDR1 LNHDA, CDR2 SQIVND (reference sequence). The CDR3 runs 13 residues. CDR3 loop: CASSSHLNTEAFF. For the CDR3, the DNA is TGTGCCAGTAGTTCCCACTTGAACACTGAAGCTTTCTTT.

Comment on this clone: Other nucleotide sequences in the sample specify the same CDR3. J is TRBJ1-1 and V is TRBV5-1, with 9 bases lining up with TRBD1. After removal of 0 bases from V and 5 bases from J, the junction contained 2 bases not matched to a gene. Germline V gene sequence: CDR1 SGHRS, CDR2 YFSETQ. CDR3 size: 14 residues. CDR3 residues: CASSLGQGGTEAFF. CDR3 nucleotides: TGCGCCAGCAGCTTGGGACAGGGGGGGACTGAAGCTTTCTTT.

The rearrangement joins TRBV6-5 to TRBJ1-5; TRBD1 matches at 8 bases. CDR3 length: 13 residues. CDR1 MNHEY and CDR2 SVGAGI come from the germline V gene. V trimming: 6 bases; J trimming: 4 bases; junction bases outside the gene matches: 2. CDR3 DNA: TGTGCCAGCAGCCAGGGGGCAAATCAGCCCCAGCATTTT. Translated, it gives CASSQGANQPQHF.

The table lists this clone with a count of one. V is TRBV10-2 and J is TRBJ1-2, with D perhaps matching TRBD1 (6 bases). Germline V lookup: CDR1 WSHSY, CDR2 SAAADI. The CDR3 contains 15 residues. V was pared by 6 bases and J by 3 bases, with 17 bases between. DNA of the CDR3: TGCGCCAGCAGCAATTTACAGGGATTGGACTATGGCTACACCTTC. This gives the protein CASSNLQGLDYGYTF.

This rearrangement joins TRBV5-1 to TRBJ1-1, with D unresolved. CDR3 length: 14 residues. Per the germline V gene, CDR1 is SGHRS and CDR2 is YFSETQ. Trimming took 0 bases from V and 2 from J, leaving 8 bases between them. CDR3 protein: CASSLGGPNTEAFF. In DNA form, the CDR3 reads TGCGCCAGCAGCTTGGGGGGTCCCAACACTGAAGCTTTCTTT.

The DNA for the CDR3 is TGTGCCACCGCTGGCGGGGGATACAATGAGCAGTTCTTC. This encodes CATAGGGYNEQFF. This chain uses TRBV24-1 with TRBJ2-1; 7 positions match TRBD2. Germline loops: CDR1 KGHDR, CDR2 SFDVKD. V lost 9 bases, J lost 4 bases, and 5 bases stayed unmatched. This CDR3 region has 13 residues.

The chain has TRBV12-5 and TRBJ1-5; TRBD1 might be the D (5 bases). Per germline, CDR1 LGHNT and CDR2 FRNRAP. The CDR3 extends over 14 amino acids. V shed 5 bases and J shed 3 bases, with 11 bases lying between them. CDR3 region: CASGRDANNQPQHF. CDR3 in DNA: TGTGCTAGTGGTCGGGACGCCAACAATCAGCCCCAGCATTTT.

This rearrangement joins TRBV7-9 to TRBJ2-2; TRBD1 might be the D (6 bases). The CDR3 is made up of 16 amino acids. Germline CDR1 is SEHNR and CDR2 is FQNEAQ (reference sequence). V shed 5 bases and J shed 2 bases, with 15 bases lying between them. The DNA of the CDR3 is TGTGCCAGCAGCCCCCATGGGGGCACTAACACCGGGGAGCTGTTTTTT. Its translation is CASSPHGGTNTGELFF.

The chain employs TRBV30 and TRBJ2-1; 8 positions agree with TRBD2. V lost 4 bases to trimming and J lost 13 bases; unmatched junction nucleotides: 15. In germline, CDR1 is GTSNPN, CDR2 SVGIG (reference sequence). The CDR3 totals 14 residues. The CDR3 nucleotides read TGTGCCTGGACCCCGATCGCGGGGGGCCGGTTCCAGTTCTTC. Its translation: CAWTPIAGGRFQFF.